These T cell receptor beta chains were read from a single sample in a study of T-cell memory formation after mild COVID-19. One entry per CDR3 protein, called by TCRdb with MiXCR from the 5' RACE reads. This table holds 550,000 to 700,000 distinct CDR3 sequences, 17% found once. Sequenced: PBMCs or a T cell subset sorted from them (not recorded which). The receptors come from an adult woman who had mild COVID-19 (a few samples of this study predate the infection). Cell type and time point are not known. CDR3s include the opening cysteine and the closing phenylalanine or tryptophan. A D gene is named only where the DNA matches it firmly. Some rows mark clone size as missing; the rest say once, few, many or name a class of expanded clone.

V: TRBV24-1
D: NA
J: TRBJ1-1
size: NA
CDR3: CATSERGGTEAFF
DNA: TGTGCCACCAGTGAACGAGGGGGCACTGAAGCTTTCTTT

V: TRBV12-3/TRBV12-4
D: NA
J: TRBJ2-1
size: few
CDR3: CASSLSGVGRPGEQFF
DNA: TGTGCCAGCAGTTTAAGCGGCGTGGGACGGCCTGGTGAGCAGTTCTTC

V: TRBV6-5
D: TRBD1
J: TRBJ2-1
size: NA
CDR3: CASSSDREKFF
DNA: TGTGCCAGCAGCTCGGACAGGGAAAAGTTCTTC

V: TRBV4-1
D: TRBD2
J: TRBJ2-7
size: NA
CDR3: CASSQEAGGYEQHF
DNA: TGCGCCAGCAGCCAAGAGGCGGGGGGCTACGAGCAGCACTTC

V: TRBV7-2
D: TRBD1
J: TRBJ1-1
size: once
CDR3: CASSLVQGVTAEAFF
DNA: TGTGCCAGCAGCTTAGTTCAGGGGGTAACGGCTGAAGCTTTCTTT

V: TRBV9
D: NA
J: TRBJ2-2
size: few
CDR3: CASSVSGQKNTGELFF
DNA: TGTGCCAGCAGCGTATCGGGGCAGAAGAACACCGGGGAGCTGTTTTTT

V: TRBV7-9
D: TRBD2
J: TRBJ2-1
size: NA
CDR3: CASTSSGRQNEQFF
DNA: TGTGCCAGCACTAGTAGCGGGAGGCAGAATGAGCAGTTCTTC

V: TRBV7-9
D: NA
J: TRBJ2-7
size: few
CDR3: CASKVSLGYEQYF
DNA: TGTGCCAGCAAGGTCTCTCTGGGCTACGAGCAGTACTTC

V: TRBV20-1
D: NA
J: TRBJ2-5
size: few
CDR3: CSVQTRKETQYF
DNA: TGCAGTGTCCAGACTCGTAAAGAGACCCAGTACTTC

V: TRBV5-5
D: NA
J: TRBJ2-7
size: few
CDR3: CASSLLPRGEQYF
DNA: TGTGCCAGCAGCTTACTCCCGCGGGGCGAGCAGTACTTC

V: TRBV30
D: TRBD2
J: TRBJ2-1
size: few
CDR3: CAWRPTSGSLNEQFF
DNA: TGTGCCTGGCGGCCGACTAGCGGGAGTTTAAATGAGCAGTTCTTC

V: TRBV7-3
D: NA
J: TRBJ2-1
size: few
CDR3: CASSLIRGDEQFF
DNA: TGTGCCAGCAGCTTAATAAGGGGCGATGAGCAGTTCTTC

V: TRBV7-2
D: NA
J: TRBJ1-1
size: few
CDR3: CATAEEGRRGGAFF
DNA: TGTGCCACAGCAGAGGAGGGCCGTAGAGGTGGAGCTTTCTTT

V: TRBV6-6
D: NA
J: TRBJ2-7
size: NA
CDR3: CASSFSSRESREQYF
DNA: TGTGCCAGCAGTTTCAGTAGCCGGGAGTCGAGGGAGCAGTACTTC

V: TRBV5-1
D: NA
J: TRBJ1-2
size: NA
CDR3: CASSPDRSQYGYTF
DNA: TGCGCCAGCAGTCCGGACAGAAGCCAGTATGGCTACACCTTC

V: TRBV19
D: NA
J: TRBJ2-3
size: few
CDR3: CASSIIANTDTQYF
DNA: TGTGCCAGTAGTATTATAGCGAACACAGATACGCAGTATTTT

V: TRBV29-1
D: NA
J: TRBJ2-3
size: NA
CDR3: CSAVETTDTQYF
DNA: TGCAGCGCTGTGGAGACCACAGATACGCAGTATTTT

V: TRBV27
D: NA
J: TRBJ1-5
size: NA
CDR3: CASSLWNSNQPQHF
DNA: TGTGCCAGCAGTTTGTGGAATAGCAATCAGCCCCAGCATTTT

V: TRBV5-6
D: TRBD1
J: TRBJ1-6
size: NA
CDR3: CASSRLAGGSYNSPLHF
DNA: TGTGCCAGCAGCCGACTGGCAGGGGGCTCCTATAATTCACCCCTCCACTTT

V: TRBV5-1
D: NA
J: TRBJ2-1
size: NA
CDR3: CASSLAIGQDEQFF
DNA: TGCGCCAGCAGCTTGGCGATTGGGCAAGATGAGCAGTTCTTC

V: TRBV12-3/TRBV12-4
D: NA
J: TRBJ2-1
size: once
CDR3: CASSPPLAGLNEQFF
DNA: TGTGCCAGCAGCCCACCGCTCGCGGGCCTCAATGAGCAGTTCTTC

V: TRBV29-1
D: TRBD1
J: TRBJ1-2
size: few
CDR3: CSDWTGLVDGYTF
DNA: TGCAGCGACTGGACAGGGTTGGTAGACGGCTACACCTTC

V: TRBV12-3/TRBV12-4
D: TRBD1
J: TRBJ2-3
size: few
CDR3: CASRISGQGVEDTQYF
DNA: TGTGCCAGCAGGATTTCGGGACAGGGGGTTGAAGATACGCAGTATTTT

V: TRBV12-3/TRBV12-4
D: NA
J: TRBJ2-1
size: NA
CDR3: CASREDPSNEQFF
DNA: TGTGCCAGCAGGGAAGACCCAAGCAATGAGCAGTTCTTC

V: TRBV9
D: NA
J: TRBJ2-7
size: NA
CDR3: CASSPGLYKGSYEQYF
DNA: TGTGCCAGCAGCCCGGGACTCTACAAGGGCTCCTACGAGCAGTACTTC

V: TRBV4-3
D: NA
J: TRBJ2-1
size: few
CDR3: CASSQDWYSGFRTYNEQFF
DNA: TGCGCCAGCAGCCAAGATTGGTATTCAGGGTTTCGGACCTACAATGAGCAGTTCTTC

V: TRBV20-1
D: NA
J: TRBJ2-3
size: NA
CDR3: CSASSYEVVADTQYF
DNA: TGCAGTGCTAGTTCTTACGAGGTAGTGGCAGATACGCAGTATTTT

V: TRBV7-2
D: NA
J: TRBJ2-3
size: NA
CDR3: CASRTARGGTQYF
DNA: TGTGCCAGCAGGACGGCCCGTGGAGGCACGCAGTATTTT

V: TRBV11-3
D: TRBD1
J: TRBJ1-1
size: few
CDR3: CASSRQTGGNTEAFF
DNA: TGTGCCAGCAGCCGCCAGACAGGGGGTAACACTGAAGCTTTCTTT

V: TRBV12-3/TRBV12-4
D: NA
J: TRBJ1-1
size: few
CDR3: CASSLTAGQPAFF
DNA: TGTGCCAGCAGTTTGACCGCAGGACAGCCAGCTTTCTTT

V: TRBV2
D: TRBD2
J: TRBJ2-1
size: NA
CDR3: CASRVTSGRSYNEQFF
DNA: TGTGCCAGCAGGGTGACTAGCGGGAGGTCGTACAATGAGCAGTTCTTC

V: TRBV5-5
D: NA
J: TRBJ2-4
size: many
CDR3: CASSSPMVEQNIQYF
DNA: TGTGCCAGCAGCTCACCCATGGTAGAGCAAAACATTCAGTACTTC

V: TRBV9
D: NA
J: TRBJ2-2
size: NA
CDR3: CASSVGISVGAGELFF
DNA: TGTGCCAGCAGCGTAGGAATTAGCGTGGGGGCCGGGGAGCTGTTTTTT

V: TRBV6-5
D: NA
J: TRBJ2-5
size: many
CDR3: CASSYGPAAGTQYF
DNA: TGTGCCAGCAGTTACGGACCCGCAGCAGGGACCCAGTACTTC

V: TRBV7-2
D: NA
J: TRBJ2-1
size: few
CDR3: CASTAGGVNEQFF
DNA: TGTGCCAGCACCGCCGGGGGCGTGAATGAGCAGTTCTTC

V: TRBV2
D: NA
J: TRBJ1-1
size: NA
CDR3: CASSVGGGYTEAFF
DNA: TGTGCCAGCAGTGTGGGGGGGGGCTACACTGAAGCTTTCTTT

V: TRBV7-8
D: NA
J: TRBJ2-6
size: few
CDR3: CASSLNSLSGANVLTF
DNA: TGTGCCAGCAGCTTAAACTCACTCTCTGGGGCCAACGTCCTGACTTTC

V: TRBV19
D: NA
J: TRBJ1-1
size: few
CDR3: CASSIGRTLRTEAFF
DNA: TGTGCCAGTAGTATCGGGAGGACCCTTCGGACTGAAGCTTTCTTT

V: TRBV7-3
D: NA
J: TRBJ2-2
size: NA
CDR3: CASPRGQAGEFRELFF
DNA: TGTGCCAGCCCGAGGGGGCAAGCGGGGGAATTCAGGGAGCTGTTTTTT

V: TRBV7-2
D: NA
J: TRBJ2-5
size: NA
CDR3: CARSLAISGGEQETQYF
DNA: TGTGCCAGAAGCTTAGCGATCTCGGGGGGCGAACAAGAGACCCAGTACTTC

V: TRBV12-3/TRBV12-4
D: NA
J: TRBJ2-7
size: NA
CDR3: CASSALSYEQYF
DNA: TGTGCCAGCTCCGCCCTCTCCTACGAGCAGTACTTC

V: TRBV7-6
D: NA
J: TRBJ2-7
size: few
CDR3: CASSLQTRGLQEQYF
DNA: TGTGCCAGCAGCCTACAGACACGTGGATTGCAGGAGCAGTACTTC

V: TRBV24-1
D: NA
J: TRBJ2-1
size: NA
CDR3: CATSDLWEGNPNEQFF
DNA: TGTGCCACCAGTGATTTATGGGAAGGGAACCCGAATGAGCAGTTCTTC

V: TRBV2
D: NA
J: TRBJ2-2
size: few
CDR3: CASSRGSHTGELFF
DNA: TGTGCCAGCAGCCGGGGGTCCCACACCGGGGAGCTGTTTTTT

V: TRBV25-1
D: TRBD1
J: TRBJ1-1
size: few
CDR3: CASSEWGTGVITEAFF
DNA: TGTGCCAGCAGTGAATGGGGGACAGGGGTGATCACTGAAGCTTTCTTT

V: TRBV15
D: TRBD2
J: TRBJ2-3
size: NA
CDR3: CATSRDWGLAGEDTQYF
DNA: TGTGCCACCAGCAGAGATTGGGGACTAGCGGGAGAGGATACGCAGTATTTT

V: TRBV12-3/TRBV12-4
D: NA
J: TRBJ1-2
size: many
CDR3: CASSPGPNYGYTF
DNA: TGTGCCAGCAGTCCGGGACCCAACTATGGCTACACCTTC

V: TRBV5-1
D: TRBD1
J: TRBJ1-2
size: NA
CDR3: CASSQGQGKGYTF
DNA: TGCGCCAGCAGCCAAGGACAGGGGAAAGGCTACACCTTC

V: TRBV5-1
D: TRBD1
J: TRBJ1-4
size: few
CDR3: CASSPDRGLGRAEKLFF
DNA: TGCGCCAGCAGCCCGGACAGGGGGCTCGGTCGGGCGGAAAAACTGTTTTTT

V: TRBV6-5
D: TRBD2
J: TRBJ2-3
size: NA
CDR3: CASSYDTSGGVSTDTQYF
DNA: TGTGCCAGCAGTTACGACACTAGCGGGGGAGTAAGCACAGATACGCAGTATTTT

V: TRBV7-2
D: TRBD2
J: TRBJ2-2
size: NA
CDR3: CASSPTAGGTGELFF
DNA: TGTGCCAGCAGCCCGACGGCGGGAGGAACCGGGGAGCTGTTTTTT

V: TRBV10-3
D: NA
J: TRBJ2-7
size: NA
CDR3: CAISESRGDRGGTVDSRPNEQYF
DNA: TGTGCCATCAGTGAGTCGAGGGGGGACAGAGGAGGGACAGTAGATTCCCGACCGAACGAGCAGTACTTC